A single sample gave rise to the 32 T cell receptor beta chains below, sequenced in a study of early T cells in non-severe SARS-CoV-2 infection. TCRdb analysed the 5' RACE reads with MiXCR anew, one entry per CDR3 protein. The sample lists fewer than 85,000 distinct CDR3 sequences, about 16% seen once, with about 3.1% in the top ten. Sequencing was done on a sample of whole blood. The receptors were sampled from an adult who was a healthcare worker with PCR-confirmed SARS-CoV-2 infection or an uninfected control (not recorded which).

The chain carries TRBV14 and TRBJ2-7; no definite D call. This CDR3 comprises 15 residues. CDR1 is SGHDN and CDR2 is FVKESK in the germline V gene. V dropped 1 base and J dropped 5 bases, with 15 bases sitting between them. As DNA, the CDR3 is TGTGCCAGCAGCCAAGTGACGCCTCGACCCCACGAGCAGTACTTC. Encoded protein: CASSQVTPRPHEQYF. Supplemented by reference TRBV14 and TRBJ2-7, the full variable domain reads EAGVTQFPSHSVIEKGQTVTLRCDPISGHDNLYWYRRVMGKEIKFLLHFVKESKQDESGMPNNRFLAERTGGTYSTLKVQPAELEDSGVYFCASSQVTPRPHEQYFGPGTRLTVT.

This chain uses TRBV2 with TRBJ2-7; a possible D gene is TRBD2 (7 bases). Per germline, CDR1 SNHLY and CDR2 FYNNEI. V was cut by 6 bases and J by 6 bases, with 21 bases left in between. This CDR3 is built from 15 residues. As DNA, the CDR3 is TGTGCCAGCAGCAGTCACCCTTCGGGGGGCAGCGAGCAGTACTTC. This sequence encodes CASSSHPSGGSEQYF. Combining the CDR3 with reference TRBV2 and TRBJ2-7 gives the whole variable domain EPEVTQTPSHQVTQMGQEVILRCVPISNHLYFYWYRQILGQKVEFLVSFYNNEISEKSEIFDDQFSVERPDGSNFTLKIRSTKLEDSAMYFCASSSHPSGGSEQYFGPGTRLTVT.

This clonotype counts as medium-sized (0.01 to 0.1%). CDR3 loop: CSVVSGQETQYF. Written as DNA, the CDR3 is TGCAGCGTTGTCAGCGGCCAAGAGACCCAGTACTTC. The rearrangement uses TRBV29-1 and TRBJ2-5, with a possible D match to TRBD2 (5 bases). Germline V lookup: CDR1 SQVTM, CDR2 ANQGSEA. V was cut by 4 bases and J by 1 base, with 7 bases left in between. This CDR3 contains 12 residues.

The chain has TRBV27 and TRBJ1-6; TRBD1 matches at 9 bases. CDR3 length: 17 residues. The germline V gene has CDR1 MNHEY and CDR2 SMNVEV (reference sequence). V lost 4 bases and J lost 4; bases outside the gene matches: 8. CDR3 sequence: CASSSPDRGRYNSPLHF. For the CDR3, the DNA is TGTGCCAGCAGTTCCCCGGACAGGGGCCGTTATAATTCACCCCTCCACTTT.

J is TRBJ2-5 and V is TRBV7-9; D unresolved. Germline V gene data show CDR1 as SEHNR and CDR2 as FQNEAQ (reference sequence). The germline V and J ends were trimmed by 5 bases and 2 bases, with 12 bases remaining between them. The length of the CDR3 is 14 residues. For the CDR3, the DNA is TGTGCCAGCAGCCGCCTAGACAAACAAGAGACCCAGTACTTC. Protein product: CASSRLDKQETQYF.

V usage is TRBV19 and J usage is TRBJ1-5; D might be TRBD1 (5 bases). Germline V gene lookup returns CDR1 LNHDA and CDR2 SQIVND (reference sequence). Trimming cost V 7 bases and J 0 bases, with 13 bases left between them. This CDR3 has 15 residues. The CDR3, as DNA: TGTGCCAGTAAGGATCCGACAGTTAGCAATCAGCCCCAGCATTTT. It codes for CASKDPTVSNQPQHF.

This clonotype showed up many times. The rearrangement uses TRBV30 and TRBJ2-2; D is undetermined. The germline V gene encodes CDR1 GTSNPN and CDR2 SVGIG (reference sequence). This CDR3 contains 13 residues. Deletions cut 3 bases from V and 3 bases from J, with 8 bases between. CDR3 sequence (DNA): TGTGCCTGGAGGCGGACCTACACCGGGGAGCTGTTTTTT. It is translated as CAWRRTYTGELFF. Full variable domain (outside the CDR3, taken from reference TRBV30 and TRBJ2-2): SQTIHQWPATLVQPVGSPLSLECTVEGTSNPNLYWYRQAAGRGLQLLFYSVGIGQISSEVPQNLSASRPQDRQFILSSKKLLLSDSGFYLCAWRRTYTGELFFGEGSRLTVL.

The chain carries TRBV6-1 and TRBJ2-1; D is perhaps TRBD1 (5 bases). Germline V gene lookup returns CDR1 MNHNS and CDR2 SASEGT. There are 13 residues in the CDR3. Trimming removed 7 bases at V and 3 bases at J, with 10 bases between. The CDR3 DNA follows: TGTGCCAGCAAAGCAGGGATCTACAATGAGCAGTTCTTC. Its translation: CASKAGIYNEQFF.

The chain joins TRBV18 to TRBJ1-2; D gene unclear. Deletions cut 1 base from V and 3 bases from J, with 9 bases between. The CDR3 is made up of 14 amino acids. The germline V gene has CDR1 KGHSH and CDR2 LQKENI. The CDR3 nucleotides read TGTGCCAGCTCACCACAGCCAGCTCACTATGGCTACACCTTC. As protein: CASSPQPAHYGYTF.

This sequence joins TRBV6-6 and TRBJ1-1, with D hard to call. CDR1 MNHNY and CDR2 SVGAGI come from the germline V gene (reference sequence). V was trimmed by 6 bases and J by 1 base, leaving 15 bases between them. This CDR3 is built from 15 residues. The CDR3 region is CASSHPRRQNTEAFF. The CDR3 coding sequence is TGTGCCAGCAGCCATCCCAGAAGGCAGAACACTGAAGCTTTCTTT.

There are a few counts of this clonotype. The V gene is TRBV19, the J gene TRBJ1-2, with 8 bases matching TRBD1. Germline CDR1 and CDR2: LNHDA and SQIVND (reference sequence). The CDR3 extends over 16 amino acids. Losses at the gene ends were 3 bases for V and 8 bases for J; bases not matched to a gene: 14. In DNA, the CDR3 is TGTGCCAGTAGTATGACGGCAGGGGGCGCAGGAGCCGGCTACACCTTC. Its protein product is CASSMTAGGAGAGYTF.

This clonotype was seen more than once but under ten times. One end of the junction is discordant with germline, which a read error may explain. This chain uses TRBV7-7 with TRBJ1-1; D remains unclear. Germline V gene data show CDR1 as SSHAT and CDR2 as FNYEAQ (reference sequence). There are 13 residues in the CDR3. Here the CDR3 DNA reads TGTGCTAGCAGCTTAACCTTATTAAGTGAAGCTTTCTTT. It codes for CASSLTLLSEAFF. Using reference TRBV7-7 and TRBJ1-1 for the parts outside the CDR3, the full variable domain is GAGVSQSPRYKVTKRGQDVTLRCDPISSHATLYWYQQALGQGPEFLTYFNYEAQPDKSGLPSDRFSAERPEGSISTLTIQRTEQRDSAMYRCASSLTLLSEAFFGQGTRLTVV.

V usage is TRBV20-1 and J usage is TRBJ2-3; tentative D call: TRBD2 (6 bases). CDR3 length: 15 amino acids. Germline lookup yields CDR1 DFQATT and CDR2 SNEGSKA (reference sequence). V lost 0 bases, J lost 6 bases, and 16 bases lay in between. CDR3 sequence reads: CSAREAQTRSDTQYF. The CDR3 DNA is TGCAGTGCTAGAGAGGCCCAGACTAGGTCGGATACGCAGTATTTT.

The V gene is TRBV5-1, the J gene TRBJ2-3; 7 nucleotides agree with TRBD2. V gave up 0 bases and J gave up 3 bases; unmatched junction bases: 4. The CDR3 spans 15 residues. Germline V gene data show CDR1 as SGHRS and CDR2 as YFSETQ. CDR3 sequence: CASSLASSGTDTQYF. The CDR3 DNA reads TGCGCCAGCAGCTTGGCGTCTAGCGGAACAGATACGCAGTATTTT.

This clonotype was found a few times. The genes are TRBV20-1 and TRBJ2-1; TRBD2 is a possible D gene (6 bases). This CDR3 has 14 amino acids. With 6 bases removed from V and 6 bases from J, the gap between germline ends came to 18 bases. The germline CDR1 and CDR2 sequences are DFQATT and SNEGSKA (reference sequence). In DNA form, the CDR3 reads TGCAGTGCCCCCTCGGGGGAGGTCCCCAATGAGCAGTTCTTC. This translates into CSAPSGEVPNEQFF.

On this clonotype: The germline gene is not matched at one end of the junction; a read error may be the cause. J is TRBJ2-2 and V is TRBV2; 11 positions agree with TRBD2. The CDR3 is made up of 16 amino acids. From germline, CDR1 is SNHLY and CDR2 FYNNEI. CDR3 DNA sequence: TGTGCCAGCAGTGAAGTTAGCGGGAGGGCCGCCGGGGAGTTGTTTTTT. Its translation is CASSEVSGRAAGELFF.

The chain employs TRBV7-2 and TRBJ2-3, with a possible D match to TRBD2 (7 bases). This CDR3 spans 17 amino acids. V shed 5 bases and J shed 3 bases, with 21 bases lying between them. Germline lookup yields CDR1 SGHTA and CDR2 FQGNSA. The CDR3 spells CASSRGGGAGATDTQYF. The DNA of the CDR3 is TGTGCCAGCAGCCGAGGCGGGGGCGCCGGGGCGACAGATACGCAGTATTTT.

There are a few counts of this clonotype. CDR3 region: CASSLLASGSEAFF. The CDR3 coding sequence is TGTGCCAGCAGCTTGTTGGCCTCGGGATCTGAAGCTTTCTTT. V usage is TRBV5-5 and J usage is TRBJ1-1, with D unclear. The CDR3 runs 14 residues. V gave up 1 base and J gave up 6 bases, with 13 bases separating them. CDR1 and CDR2 (germline): SGHKS, YYEKEE (reference sequence).

The chain combines TRBV5-6 with TRBJ1-1, with TRBD1 matching 7 bases. Losses at the gene ends were 2 bases for V and 5 bases for J; bases not matched to a gene: 12. The germline CDR1 and CDR2 sequences are SGHDT and YYEEEE. CDR3 length equals 16 residues. The DNA of the CDR3 is TGTGCCAGCAGCTTAGGTCGTCGGACAGGCGTTACTGAAGCTTTCTTT. Protein sequence: CASSLGRRTGVTEAFF.

This clonotype occurred a few times. The chain joins TRBV29-1 to TRBJ2-5, with 10 bases identical to TRBD2. The V segment lost 5 bases and the J segment 5 bases; nucleotides outside the gene matches: 14. Germline values: CDR1 SQVTM, CDR2 ANQGSEA. This CDR3 has 16 residues. Here the CDR3 DNA reads TGCAGCGTTCCCGTACTAGCGGGAAATTTCATCGAGACCCAGTACTTC. As protein: CSVPVLAGNFIETQYF.

The V and J genes are TRBV21-1 and TRBJ2-3; TRBD1 was called by the table and not checked on the DNA. TRBV21-1 is annotated as a pseudogene. The CDR3 has 13 amino acids. The CDR3 nucleotides are TGTGCCAGCAGCAAAAAAACAGGGGATACGCAGTATTTT. Protein product: CASSKKTGDTQYF.

The V gene is TRBV18, the J gene TRBJ2-5; D is unclear. Germline assignment: CDR1 KGHSH and CDR2 LQKENI. This CDR3 contains 13 residues. V dropped 1 base and J dropped 2 bases, with 5 bases sitting between them. CDR3 sequence reads: CASSPLGQETQYF. DNA of the CDR3: TGTGCCAGCTCACCACTAGGACAAGAGACCCAGTACTTC.

This clonotype was found a few times. The rearrangement uses TRBV5-1 and TRBJ2-3; 7 bases agree with TRBD2. The germline V gene has CDR1 SGHRS and CDR2 YFSETQ. V lost 5 bases and J lost 1; bases outside the gene matches: 1. This CDR3 is 13 amino acids long. The CDR3 nucleotides are TGCGCCAGCAGTACTAGCGGCACAGATACGCAGTATTTT. It translates to CASSTSGTDTQYF.

The chain is built from TRBV12-3 or TRBV12-4 and TRBJ2-7, with a possible D match to TRBD2 (5 bases). Trimming cost V 5 bases and J 3 bases, with 20 bases left between them. The CDR3 is 16 residues long. The CDR3 DNA reads TGTGCCAGCAGTACTTCCCTAGGGCCGGAGGTCTACGAGCAGTACTTC. Translation gives CASSTSLGPEVYEQYF.

There are a few counts of this clonotype. This chain joins TRBV20-1 and TRBJ2-5; D is undetermined. The CDR3 is 14 amino acids. Trimming left V 3 bases short and J 9 bases short, with 20 bases between. Germline values: CDR1 DFQATT, CDR2 SNEGSKA (reference sequence). In nucleotides, the CDR3 is TGCAGTGCTAGTGATGCGGAATCCAGGACGGCCCAGTACTTC. Its protein product is CSASDAESRTAQYF.

V usage is TRBV5-1 and J usage is TRBJ1-5; weak D call: TRBD1 (5 bases). The V end lost 1 base, the J end lost 3 bases, and 11 bases lay between the germline ends. Germline V gene data show CDR1 as SGHRS and CDR2 as YFSETQ. CDR3 length: 15 amino acids. The CDR3 DNA reads TGCGCCAGCAGCTTGACTGGGGGGGACAATCAGCCCCAGCATTTT. The encoded protein is CASSLTGGDNQPQHF.

This clonotype was counted at least ten times. This rearrangement joins TRBV6-5 to TRBJ2-1; 7 bases match TRBD1. Germline V lookup: CDR1 MNHEY, CDR2 SVGAGI. J gave up 3 bases and V 2 bases, and 13 bases lay outside the gene matches. The CDR3 has 18 amino acids. This CDR3 is CASSYGTLQGIGYNEQFF. Written as DNA, the CDR3 is TGTGCCAGCAGTTACGGAACCCTACAGGGGATAGGCTACAATGAGCAGTTCTTC.

This clonotype was counted a few times. The CDR3 bases are TGTGCCAGCAGCCGGGACGGGACCCAAGAGACCCAGTACTTC. Residues: CASSRDGTQETQYF. J is TRBJ2-5 and V is TRBV5-6; D assignment may be TRBD1 or TRBD2 (5 bases each). The CDR3 sequence is 14 residues long. Germline-derived CDR1 and CDR2 are SGHDT and YYEEEE. V dropped 4 bases and J dropped 1 base, with 11 bases sitting between them.

This chain links TRBV5-6 with TRBJ2-7, with 7 positions matching TRBD1. This CDR3 is 16 amino acids long. Germline-derived CDR1 and CDR2 are SGHDT and YYEEEE. Trimming took 0 bases from V and 2 from J; bases not matched to a gene: 8. This chain's CDR3 is CASSLVGDSRPYEQYF. The CDR3 DNA sequence: TGTGCCAGCAGCTTGGTTGGGGACAGCCGCCCCTACGAGCAGTACTTC.

There are a few counts of this clonotype. This chain connects TRBV18 to TRBJ2-2; the D gene is possibly TRBD2 (6 bases). V shed 3 bases and J shed 4 bases, with 12 bases lying between them. This CDR3 has 15 residues. The germline CDR1 and CDR2 sequences are KGHSH and LQKENI. The CDR3 region is CASSPFPAGTGELFF. The CDR3 DNA follows: TGTGCCAGCTCACCCTTCCCAGCGGGCACCGGGGAGCTGTTTTTT.

This clonotype was detected only a few times. This chain's CDR3 is CSASRGGLSTDTQYF. CDR3 sequence (DNA): TGCAGTGCTAGTAGAGGGGGATTAAGCACAGATACGCAGTATTTT. This chain uses TRBV20-1 with TRBJ2-3, with a weak D call TRBD1 (6 bases). Trimming cost V 3 bases and J 0 bases, with 13 bases left between them. Germline V gene data show CDR1 as DFQATT and CDR2 as SNEGSKA (reference sequence). The CDR3 spans 15 residues.

In its sample, this clonotype was seen a few times. The chain joins TRBV7-9 to TRBJ1-1; the D is unclear. The CDR3 is made up of 12 amino acids. CDR1 is SEHNR and CDR2 is FQNEAQ in the germline V gene (reference sequence). The V end was cut by 2 bases, the J end by 10 bases, with 11 bases between. The CDR3 protein is CASSLTGSGAFF. CDR3 coding DNA: TGTGCCAGCAGCTTAACGGGGTCAGGAGCTTTCTTT. Using reference TRBV7-9 and TRBJ1-1 for the parts outside the CDR3, the full variable domain is DTGVSQNPRHKITKRGQNVTFRCDPISEHNRLYWYRQTLGQGPEFLTYFQNEAQLEKSRLLSDRFSAERPKGSFSTLEIQRTEQGDSAMYLCASSLTGSGAFFGQGTRLTVV.